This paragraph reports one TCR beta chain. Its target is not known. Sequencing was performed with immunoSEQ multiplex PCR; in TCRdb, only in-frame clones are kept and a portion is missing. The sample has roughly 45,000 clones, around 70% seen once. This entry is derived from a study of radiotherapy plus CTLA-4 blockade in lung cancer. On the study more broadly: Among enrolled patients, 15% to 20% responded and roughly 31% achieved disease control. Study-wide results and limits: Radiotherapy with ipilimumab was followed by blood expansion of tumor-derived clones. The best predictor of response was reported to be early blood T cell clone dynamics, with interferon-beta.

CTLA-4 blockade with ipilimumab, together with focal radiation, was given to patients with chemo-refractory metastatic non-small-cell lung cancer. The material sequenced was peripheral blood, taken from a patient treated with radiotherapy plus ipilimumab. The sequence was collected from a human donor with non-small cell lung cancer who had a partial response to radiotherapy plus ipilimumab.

The CDR3 DNA follows: TGCGCCAGCAGCCACGGACAGGGAACCTACAATGAGCAGTTCTTC. Protein: CASSHGQGTYNEQFF. The chain has TRBV4-3 and TRBJ2-1, with 8 positions matching TRBD1. From germline, CDR1 is LGHNA and CDR2 YSLEER. Trimming at V came to 3 bases and at J to 2 bases, leaving 3 bases not matched to a gene. This CDR3 comprises 15 residues.